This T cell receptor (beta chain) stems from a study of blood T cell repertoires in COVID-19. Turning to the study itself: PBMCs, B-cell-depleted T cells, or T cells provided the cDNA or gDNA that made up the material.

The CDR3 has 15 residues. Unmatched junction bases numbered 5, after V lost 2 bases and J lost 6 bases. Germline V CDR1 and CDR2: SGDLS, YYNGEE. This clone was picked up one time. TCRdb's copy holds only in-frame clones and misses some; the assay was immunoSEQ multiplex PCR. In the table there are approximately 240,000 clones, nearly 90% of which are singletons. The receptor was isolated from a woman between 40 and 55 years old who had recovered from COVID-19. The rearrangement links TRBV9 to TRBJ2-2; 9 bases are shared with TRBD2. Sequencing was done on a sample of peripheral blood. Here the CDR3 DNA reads TGTGCCAGCAGCGTTGGCGGGGGGGCCGCCGGGGAGCTGTTTTTT. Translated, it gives CASSVGGGAAGELFF.